This paragraph reports one TCR beta chain. Its antigen is currently unknown. The sample's treatment: about 20 received Ad26.COV2.S at low or high dose, single or two shots; about 5 received placebo; per-sample allocation not given. Sampling took place 63 days after the first vaccine or placebo injection. Profiled with immunoSEQ multiplex PCR; TCRdb holds only in-frame clones, not every one. The sample lists some 460,000 clones; approximately 90% were seen once. Germline lookup yields CDR1 SGHRS and CDR2 YFSETQ. V lost 4 bases and J lost 0; bases outside the gene matches: 9. There are 17 residues in the CDR3. The data belong to a study of Ad26.COV2.S vaccination and SARS-CoV-2 variants. On the study more broadly: Ad26.COV2.S, an intramuscular injection, was given once or twice 56 days apart.

Study results and limitations: Placebo recipients and vaccine recipients were similar in non-spike TCR breadth.

The TCR was taken from a person aged 18 to 59 who received the Ad26.COV2.S COVID-19 vaccine or a placebo. Specimen: peripheral blood, collected in a trial of Ad26.COV2.S vaccine versus placebo. The chain combines TRBV5-1 with TRBJ2-1; 8 positions agree with TRBD2. CDR3 bases: TGCGCCAGCAGCACTTGGGGCGGGGGGAGCTCCTACAATGAGCAGTTCTTC. This codes for CASSTWGGGSSYNEQFF.